This TCR beta chain was recovered during a study of T cells in Graves' hyperthyroidism and ophthalmopathy. Graves' hyperthyroidism qualified as stable when ophthalmopathy did not progress within 18 months. CDR1 and CDR2 (germline): SGHRS, YFSETQ. The CDR3 is 17 amino acids. After removal of 4 bases from V and 4 bases from J, the junction contained 13 bases not matched to a gene. This clonotype was observed at least ten times. Amplified TCR beta CDR3 regions came from RNA transcripts. The study used the HTBI primer set for a first-round RT-PCR of the TCR CDR3. TCRdb ran MiXCR on the multiplex PCR reads and lists one entry per CDR3 protein. The table lists around 520,000 distinct CDR3 sequences, approximately 14% of them singletons.

The sequenced sample was blood. The sequence was collected from a woman in her 40s with Graves' hyperthyroidism. This chain uses TRBV5-1 with TRBJ1-2; 10 bases map to TRBD1. The CDR3 loop reads CASSPPRQGALGYGYTF. CDR3 DNA sequence: TGCGCCAGCAGCCCTCCGAGACAGGGGGCTCTTGGCTATGGCTACACCTTC. The full variable domain, with the rest looked up from reference TRBV5-1 and TRBJ1-2, is KAGVTQTPRYLIKTRGQQVTLSCSPISGHRSVSWYQQTPGQGLQFLFEYFSETQRNKGNFPGRFSGRQFSNSRSEMNVSTLELGDSALYLCASSPPRQGALGYGYTFGSGTRLTVV.